The 23 T cell receptor beta chains below all came from one sample that was sequenced in a study of vaccination and CD4 T cells after COVID-19. Once obtained from cultured CD4+ T cells, the DNA was sequenced using the Oncomine TCR Beta short-read assay. TCRdb re-analysed the PCR reads in MiXCR, keeping a single row per CDR3 protein. The repertoire holds several thousand distinct CDR3 sequences, under 75% seen once, with around 27% in the top ten. Treatment indicated: roughly 10-day PBMC culture with coronavirus spike peptide pools or control peptides (ViraFEST assay). Their recognized antigens are unknown. Source material: CD4+ T cells from blood, cultured in vitro. These receptors came from a human donor who had recovered from COVID-19.

The sample holds a few counts of this clonotype. The genes are TRBV6-1 and TRBJ1-1; TRBD1 matches at 7 bases. The V and J ends lost 6 bases and 0 bases, in that order; junction bases with no gene match: 13. The CDR3 extends over 17 amino acids. Germline CDR1 is MNHNS and CDR2 is SASEGT. This CDR3 is CASRAEWAGGVNTEAFF. As DNA, the CDR3 is TGTGCCAGCAGAGCCGAATGGGCAGGGGGAGTGAACACTGAAGCTTTCTTT.

V gene TRBV12-5 combines with J gene TRBJ2-1; 10 bases align to TRBD2. The CDR3 runs to 16 residues. Germline V gives CDR1 LGHNT, CDR2 FRNRAP. V lost 4 bases, J lost 6 bases, and 9 bases stayed unmatched. DNA of the CDR3: TGTGCTAGTGGTTCGCCCCTAGCGGGGGCCACCAATGAGCAGTTCTTC. This codes for CASGSPLAGATNEQFF.

The CDR3 coding sequence is TGCAGTGCTAGTCCTTCCCGGGGGGGCTCCTACAATGAGCAGTTCTTC. Translating it yields CSASPSRGGSYNEQFF. The chain has TRBV20-1 and TRBJ2-1, with TRBD2 matching 8 bases. The CDR3 runs 16 residues. Germline values: CDR1 DFQATT, CDR2 SNEGSKA (reference sequence). V dropped 3 bases and J dropped 0; count of bases not matched to a gene: 7.

V and J are TRBV18 and TRBJ2-7, with TRBD2 matching 9 bases. Trimming cost V 3 bases and J 5 bases; bases outside gene matches: 5. Germline loops: CDR1 KGHSH, CDR2 LQKENI. The CDR3 is 14 residues long. The CDR3 DNA follows: TGTGCCAGCTCACCCCCCGGGACTAGCAACGAGCAGTACTTC. The encoded protein is CASSPPGTSNEQYF.

The chain has TRBV6-5 and TRBJ1-2, with no clear D. Germline loops: CDR1 MNHEY, CDR2 SVGAGI. The V gene lost 0 bases and the J gene lost 4 bases, with 9 bases spanning the gap. This CDR3 has 14 amino acids. DNA of the CDR3: TGTGCCAGCAGTTACTCGGACTTCACCTATGGCTACACCTTC. Its translation: CASSYSDFTYGYTF.

This clonotype was seen only once. The genes are TRBV6-2 or TRBV6-3 and TRBJ1-5; D gene uncertain. Deletions cut 6 bases from V and 0 bases from J, with 12 bases between. CDR1 is MNHEY, CDR2 SVGEGT, per germline. The CDR3 contains 15 residues. Here the CDR3 DNA reads TGTGCCAGCAGCGCAGTGCGATATAGCAATCAGCCCCAGCATTTT. It is translated as CASSAVRYSNQPQHF.

The sample holds one count of this clonotype. V gene TRBV7-6 combines with J gene TRBJ1-6, with no clear D. The CDR3 sequence is 16 residues long. The V end was cut by 5 bases, the J end by 7 bases, with 18 bases between. Germline V gene lookup returns CDR1 SGHVS and CDR2 FNYEAQ. The CDR3 protein is CASSPGPTDLNSPLHF. The CDR3 DNA sequence: TGTGCCAGCAGCCCTGGACCAACAGATCTGAATTCACCCCTCCACTTT.

A single count supports this clonotype. The rearrangement uses TRBV28 and TRBJ1-6, with D perhaps TRBD1 (5 bases). CDR1 and CDR2 from the germline V gene are MDHEN and SYDVKM. The CDR3 totals 16 residues. With 5 bases removed from V and 2 bases from J, the gap between germline ends came to 13 bases. The CDR3 nucleotides read TGTGCCAGCAGTAAACCAGCAGGGCCCTATAATTCACCCCTCCACTTT. It encodes CASSKPAGPYNSPLHF.

CDR3 in amino acids: CSAPLAGGDTQYF. The CDR3 DNA reads as TGCAGTGCTCCACTGGCGGGAGGAGATACGCAGTATTTT. The chain employs TRBV20-1 and TRBJ2-3; 8 positions agree with TRBD2. With V trimmed by 5 bases and J by 5 bases, 6 bases remained unmatched. Per germline, CDR1 DFQATT and CDR2 SNEGSKA (reference sequence). This CDR3 comprises 13 residues.

This clonotype was observed once. The chain couples TRBV4-1 to TRBJ1-6; D might be TRBD1 (6 bases). The CDR3 covers 16 residues. Germline CDR1 is MGHRA and CDR2 is YSYEKL. Trimming shortened V by 4 bases and J by 11 bases, and 21 bases separated the two germline ends. DNA of the CDR3: TGCGCCAGCAGCCGAATGATTACAGGGCCCTATCCACCCCTCCACTTT. It yields the protein CASSRMITGPYPPLHF.

This clonotype was counted a single time. V is TRBV27 and J is TRBJ1-5; D is perhaps TRBD1 (5 bases). The CDR3 is 14 amino acids. Germline CDR1 MNHEY, CDR2 SMNVEV (reference sequence). V was trimmed by 2 bases and J by 4 bases, leaving 9 bases between them. Here the CDR3 reads CASSLDSANQPQHF. The CDR3 DNA reads as TGTGCCAGCAGTTTAGACAGCGCTAATCAGCCCCAGCATTTT.

The rearrangement uses TRBV7-2 and TRBJ2-2; D remains ambiguous. The V end was cut by 3 bases, the J end by 7 bases, with 9 bases between. This CDR3 has 13 amino acids. Germline-derived CDR1 and CDR2 are SGHTA and FQGNSA. The CDR3 region is CASSFSPYGELFF. CDR3 sequence (DNA): TGTGCCAGCAGCTTTTCCCCCTACGGGGAGCTGTTTTTT. Drawing the rest from reference TRBV7-2 and TRBJ2-2, the complete variable domain is GAGVSQSPSNKVTEKGKDVELRCDPISGHTALYWYRQSLGQGLEFLIYFQGNSAPDKSGLPSDRFSAERTGGSVSTLTIQRTQQEDSAVYLCASSFSPYGELFFGEGSRLTVL.

The V call is TRBV11-2, the J call TRBJ2-3, with TRBD2 matching over 8 bases. Germline assignment: CDR1 SGHAT and CDR2 FQNNGV. V dropped 4 bases and J dropped 12; count of bases not matched to a gene: 18. CDR3 length: 16 residues. The CDR3: CASSSPTGLAVLRQYF. CDR3 nucleotide sequence: TGTGCCAGCAGCTCCCCCACCGGACTAGCCGTCCTCCGTCAGTATTTT.

There are a few counts of this clonotype. The CDR3, as DNA: TGTGCCAGCAGGTCCGGCAGCCACACCGGGGAGCTGTTTTTT. Protein product: CASRSGSHTGELFF. The V and J genes are TRBV7-2 and TRBJ2-2; D ambiguous. The germline V and J ends were trimmed by 6 bases and 3 bases, with 11 bases remaining between them. Per the germline V gene, CDR1 is SGHTA and CDR2 is FQGNSA. The CDR3 loop spans 14 amino acids.

This chain uses TRBV10-3 with TRBJ1-3, with D possibly being TRBD1 (5 bases). The CDR3 consists of 13 residues. Germline CDR1 ENHRY, CDR2 SYGVKD. Trimming shortened V by 11 bases and J by 0 bases, and 11 bases separated the two germline ends. The CDR3 DNA follows: TGTGCCTCAGGGAAGGACTCTGGAAACACCATATATTTT. Protein: CASGKDSGNTIYF.

This chain joins TRBV15 and TRBJ1-1; no firm D call. The CDR3 runs to 17 residues. CDR1 and CDR2 (germline): LNHNV, YYDKDF (reference sequence). V gave up 2 bases and J gave up 1 base, with 17 bases separating them. CDR3 in amino acids: CATSRQNSGWGNTEAFF. For the CDR3, the DNA is TGTGCCACCAGCAGACAAAATTCGGGGTGGGGGAACACTGAAGCTTTCTTT.

This clonotype was observed once. This sequence joins TRBV2 and TRBJ1-5; 7 bases line up with TRBD1. CDR3 size: 14 residues. The germline V gene encodes CDR1 SNHLY and CDR2 FYNNEI. V shed 6 bases, J shed 5 bases, and the junction held 7 bases outside the gene matches. CDR3: CASSEQGRDQPQHF. The CDR3 DNA follows: TGTGCCAGCAGCGAACAGGGGAGGGATCAGCCCCAGCATTTT.

The chain recombines TRBV20-1 with TRBJ2-1, with TRBD2 matching 10 bases. Per germline, CDR1 DFQATT and CDR2 SNEGSKA (reference sequence). V was pared by 5 bases and J by 4 bases, with 5 bases of the junction left unmatched. The CDR3 extends over 14 amino acids. CDR3 residues: CSAGLAERYNEQFF. In DNA form, the CDR3 reads TGCAGTGCTGGACTAGCGGAACGATACAATGAGCAGTTCTTC.

This CDR3 reads CASSASDSVNYGYTF. CDR3 in DNA: TGTGCCAGCAGTGCTTCTGACAGTGTCAACTATGGCTACACCTTC. The chain combines TRBV6-1 with TRBJ1-2, with D tentatively TRBD1 (5 bases). Germline values: CDR1 MNHNS, CDR2 SASEGT. The CDR3 has 15 residues. The V and J ends lost 4 bases and 2 bases respectively, with 14 bases between them.

The sample holds a few counts of this clonotype. The chain employs TRBV20-1 and TRBJ1-6, with 7 bases that match TRBD1. Germline assignment: CDR1 DFQATT and CDR2 SNEGSKA (reference sequence). This CDR3 spans 13 amino acids. CDR3 in amino acids: CGTRGQPNSPLHF. Here the CDR3 DNA reads TGCGGAACGAGGGGACAGCCCAATTCACCCCTCCACTTT.

CDR3 nucleotides: TGCGCCAGCAGTGAGTCGCAAACGGACAGAGACTCCTACAATGAGCAGTTCTTC. Amino acid sequence: CASSESQTDRDSYNEQFF. This chain uses TRBV10-1 with TRBJ2-1; perhaps TRBD1 as D (6 bases). Trimming pared 0 bases from V and 0 bases from J, leaving 15 bases between. Germline assignment: CDR1 WNHNN and CDR2 SYGVQD (reference sequence). There are 18 residues in the CDR3.

As to this clonotype: Germline is not matched at one junction end, which may reflect a read error. This sequence joins TRBV2 and TRBJ1-2, with a possible D match to TRBD1 (5 bases). Germline V gene sequence: CDR1 SNHLY, CDR2 FYNNEI. This CDR3 has 13 residues. In nucleotides, the CDR3 is TGTGCCAGCAGTGGCGATGGCTCAGGGCACCCCATCTTC. Translation gives CASSGDGSGHPIF.

This clonotype showed up just once. The chain employs TRBV2 and TRBJ2-5; no clear D gene. V lost 1 base, J lost 2 bases, and 8 bases lay in between. There are 14 residues in the CDR3. The germline CDR1 and CDR2 sequences are SNHLY and FYNNEI. This CDR3 reads CASSEGAVQETQYF. The CDR3 DNA reads as TGTGCCAGCAGTGAAGGGGCAGTTCAAGAGACCCAGTACTTC.